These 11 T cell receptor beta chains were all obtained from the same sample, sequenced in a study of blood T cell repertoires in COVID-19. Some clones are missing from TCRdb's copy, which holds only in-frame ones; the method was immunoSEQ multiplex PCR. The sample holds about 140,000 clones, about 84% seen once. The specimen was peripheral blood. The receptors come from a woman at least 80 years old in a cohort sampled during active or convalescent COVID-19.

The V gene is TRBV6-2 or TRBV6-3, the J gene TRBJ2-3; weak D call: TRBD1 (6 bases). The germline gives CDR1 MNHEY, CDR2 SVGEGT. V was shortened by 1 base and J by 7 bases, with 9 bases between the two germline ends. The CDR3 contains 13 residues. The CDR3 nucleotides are TGTGCCAGCAGTTACTACAGGGTAAATACGCAGTATTTT. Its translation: CASSYYRVNTQYF.

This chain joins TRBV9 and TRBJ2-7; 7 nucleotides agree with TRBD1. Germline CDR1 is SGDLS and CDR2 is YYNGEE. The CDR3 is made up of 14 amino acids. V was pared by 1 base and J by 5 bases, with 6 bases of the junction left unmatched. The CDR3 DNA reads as TGTGCCAGCAGCGTAATGACAGGGTTCGACGAGCAGTACTTC. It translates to CASSVMTGFDEQYF.

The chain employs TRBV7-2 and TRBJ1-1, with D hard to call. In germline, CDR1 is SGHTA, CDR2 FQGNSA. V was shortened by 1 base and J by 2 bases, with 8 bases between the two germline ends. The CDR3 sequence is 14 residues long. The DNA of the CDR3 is TGTGCCAGCAGCTTAGTTGCGGCCAACACTGAAGCTTTCTTT. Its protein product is CASSLVAANTEAFF.

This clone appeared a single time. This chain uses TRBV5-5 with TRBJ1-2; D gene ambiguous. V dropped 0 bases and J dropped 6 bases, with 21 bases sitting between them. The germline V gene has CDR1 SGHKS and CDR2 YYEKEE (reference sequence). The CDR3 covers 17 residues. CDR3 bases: TGTGCCAGCAGCTTGGCGTCTCTGGGCCGGGATTTCCATGGCTACACCTTC. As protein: CASSLASLGRDFHGYTF.

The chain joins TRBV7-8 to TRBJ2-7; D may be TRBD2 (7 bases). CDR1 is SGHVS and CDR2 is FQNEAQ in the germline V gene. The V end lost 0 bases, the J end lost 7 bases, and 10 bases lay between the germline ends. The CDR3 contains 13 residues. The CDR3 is CASSLAGGHEQYF. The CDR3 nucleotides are TGTGCCAGCAGCTTAGCGGGGGGGCATGAGCAGTACTTC.

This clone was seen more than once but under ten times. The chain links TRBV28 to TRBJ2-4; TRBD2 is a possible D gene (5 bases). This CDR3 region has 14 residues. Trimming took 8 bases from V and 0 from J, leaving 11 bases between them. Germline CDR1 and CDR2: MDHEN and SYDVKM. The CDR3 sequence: CASEGILAKNIQYF. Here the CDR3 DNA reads TGTGCCAGCGAGGGTATATTAGCCAAAAACATTCAGTACTTC.

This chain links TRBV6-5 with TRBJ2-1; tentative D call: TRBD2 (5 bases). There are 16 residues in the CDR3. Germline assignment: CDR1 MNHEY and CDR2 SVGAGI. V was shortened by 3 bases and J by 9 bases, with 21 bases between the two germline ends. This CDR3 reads CASSYSGVGTWGEQFF. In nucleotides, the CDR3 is TGTGCCAGCAGTTATTCCGGGGTGGGCACCTGGGGTGAGCAGTTCTTC.

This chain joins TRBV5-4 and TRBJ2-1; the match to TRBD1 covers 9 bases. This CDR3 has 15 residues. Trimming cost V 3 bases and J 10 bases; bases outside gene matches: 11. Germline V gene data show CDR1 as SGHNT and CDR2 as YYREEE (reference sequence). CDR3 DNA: TGTGCCAGCAGCTCTAAAACCGGGACAGGGAGCGAGCAGTTCTTC. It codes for CASSSKTGTGSEQFF. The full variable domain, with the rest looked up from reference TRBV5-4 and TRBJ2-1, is ETGVTQSPTHLIKTRGQQVTLRCSSQSGHNTVSWYQQALGQGPQFIFQYYREEENGRGNFPPRFSGLQFPNYSSELNVNALELDDSALYLCASSSKTGTGSEQFFGPGTRLTVL.

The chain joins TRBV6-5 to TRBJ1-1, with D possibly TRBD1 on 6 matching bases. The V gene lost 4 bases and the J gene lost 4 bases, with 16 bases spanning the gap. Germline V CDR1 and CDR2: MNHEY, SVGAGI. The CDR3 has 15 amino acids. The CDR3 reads CASSLAGALTTEAFF. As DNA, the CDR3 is TGTGCCAGCAGTTTAGCGGGGGCGTTAACCACTGAAGCTTTCTTT.

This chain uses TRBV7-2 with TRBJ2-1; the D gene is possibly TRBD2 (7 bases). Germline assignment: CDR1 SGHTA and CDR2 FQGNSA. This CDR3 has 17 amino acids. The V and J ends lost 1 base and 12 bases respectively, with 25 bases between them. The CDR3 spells CASSLGRGQGVLTGQFF. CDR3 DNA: TGTGCCAGCAGCTTAGGGCGGGGGCAGGGTGTCCTGACGGGGCAGTTCTTC.

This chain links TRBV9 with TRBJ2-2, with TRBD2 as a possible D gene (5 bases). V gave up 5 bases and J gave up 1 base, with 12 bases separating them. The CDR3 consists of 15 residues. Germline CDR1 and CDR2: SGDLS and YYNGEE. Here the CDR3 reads CASSDRAENTGELFF. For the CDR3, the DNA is TGTGCCAGCAGTGACCGAGCGGAGAACACCGGGGAGCTGTTTTTT. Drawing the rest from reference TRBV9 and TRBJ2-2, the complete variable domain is DSGVTQTPKHLITATGQRVTLRCSPRSGDLSVYWYQQSLDQGLQFLIQYYNGEERAKGNILERFSAQQFPDLHSELNLSSLELGDSALYFCASSDRAENTGELFFGEGSRLTVL.